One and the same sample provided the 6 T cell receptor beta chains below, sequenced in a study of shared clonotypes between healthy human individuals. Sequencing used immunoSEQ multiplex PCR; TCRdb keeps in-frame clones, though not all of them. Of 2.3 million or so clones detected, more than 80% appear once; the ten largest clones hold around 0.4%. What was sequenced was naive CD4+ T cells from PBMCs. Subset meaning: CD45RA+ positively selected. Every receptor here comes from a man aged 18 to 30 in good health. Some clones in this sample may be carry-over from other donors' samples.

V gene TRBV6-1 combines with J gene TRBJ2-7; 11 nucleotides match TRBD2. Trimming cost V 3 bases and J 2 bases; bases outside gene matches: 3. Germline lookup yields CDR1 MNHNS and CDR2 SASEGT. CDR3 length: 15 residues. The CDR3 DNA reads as TGTGCCAGCAGTGACGTAGCGGGAGGGCCCTACGAGCAGTACTTC. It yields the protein CASSDVAGGPYEQYF.

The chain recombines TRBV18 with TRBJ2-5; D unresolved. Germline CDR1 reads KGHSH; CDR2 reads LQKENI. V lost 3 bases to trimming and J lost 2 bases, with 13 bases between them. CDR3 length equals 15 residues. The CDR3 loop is CASSPRNSQQETQYF. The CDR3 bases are TGTGCCAGCTCACCTCGCAACAGCCAACAAGAGACCCAGTACTTC.

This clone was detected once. Here the CDR3 reads CASSSSGAGGVNEQFF. CDR3 coding DNA: TGTGCCAGCAGCTCCTCCGGGGCGGGAGGGGTCAATGAGCAGTTCTTC. This chain links TRBV7-3 with TRBJ2-1, with 9 bases fitting TRBD2. The CDR3 extends over 16 amino acids. Germline CDR1 SGHTA, CDR2 FQGTGA. V dropped 4 bases and J dropped 6; count of bases not matched to a gene: 10.

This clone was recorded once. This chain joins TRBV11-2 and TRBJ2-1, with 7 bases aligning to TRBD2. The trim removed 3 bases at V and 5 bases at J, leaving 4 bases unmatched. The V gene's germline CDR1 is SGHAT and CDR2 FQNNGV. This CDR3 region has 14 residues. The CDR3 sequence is CASSFSGTHNEQFF. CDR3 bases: TGTGCCAGCAGCTTCAGCGGGACTCACAATGAGCAGTTCTTC.

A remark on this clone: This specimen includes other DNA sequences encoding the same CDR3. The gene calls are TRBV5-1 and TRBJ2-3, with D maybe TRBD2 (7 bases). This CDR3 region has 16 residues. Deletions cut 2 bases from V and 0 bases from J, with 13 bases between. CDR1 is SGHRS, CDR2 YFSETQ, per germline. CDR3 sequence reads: CASSFSGGSSTDTQYF. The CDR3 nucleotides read TGCGCCAGCAGCTTTTCGGGGGGCTCTAGCACAGATACGCAGTATTTT.

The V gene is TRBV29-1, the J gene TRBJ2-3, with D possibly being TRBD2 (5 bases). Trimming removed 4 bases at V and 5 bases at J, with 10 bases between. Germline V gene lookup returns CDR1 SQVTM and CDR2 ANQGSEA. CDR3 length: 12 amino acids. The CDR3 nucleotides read TGCAGCGTTGGAGGGAGCGGAGATACGCAGTATTTT. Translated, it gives CSVGGSGDTQYF.